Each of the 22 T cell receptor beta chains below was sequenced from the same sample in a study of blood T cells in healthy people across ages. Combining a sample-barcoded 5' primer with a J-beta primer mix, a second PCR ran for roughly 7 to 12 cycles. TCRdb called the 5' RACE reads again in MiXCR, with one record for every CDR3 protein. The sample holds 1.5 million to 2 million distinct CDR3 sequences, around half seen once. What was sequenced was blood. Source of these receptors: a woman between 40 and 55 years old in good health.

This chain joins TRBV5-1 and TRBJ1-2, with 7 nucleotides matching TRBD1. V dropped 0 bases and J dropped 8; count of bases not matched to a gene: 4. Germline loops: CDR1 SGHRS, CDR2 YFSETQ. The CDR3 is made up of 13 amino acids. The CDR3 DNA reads TGCGCCAGCAGCTTGGGGGACAGCTTAGGCTACACCTTC. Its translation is CASSLGDSLGYTF.

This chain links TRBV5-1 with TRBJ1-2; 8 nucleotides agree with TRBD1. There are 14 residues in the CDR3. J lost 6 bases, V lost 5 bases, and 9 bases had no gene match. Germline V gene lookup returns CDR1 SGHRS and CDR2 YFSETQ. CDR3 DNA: TGCGCCAGCAGTTTCTCGGGACAGGTGGATGGCTACACCTTC. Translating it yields CASSFSGQVDGYTF. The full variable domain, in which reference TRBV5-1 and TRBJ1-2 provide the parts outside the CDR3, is KAGVTQTPRYLIKTRGQQVTLSCSPISGHRSVSWYQQTPGQGLQFLFEYFSETQRNKGNFPGRFSGRQFSNSRSEMNVSTLELGDSALYLCASSFSGQVDGYTFGSGTRLTVV.

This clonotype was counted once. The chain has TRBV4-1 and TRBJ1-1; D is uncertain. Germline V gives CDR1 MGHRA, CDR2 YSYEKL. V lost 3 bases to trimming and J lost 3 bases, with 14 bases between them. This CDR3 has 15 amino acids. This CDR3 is CASSQMTLRDTEAFF. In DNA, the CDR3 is TGCGCCAGCAGCCAGATGACCCTCCGGGACACTGAAGCTTTCTTT.

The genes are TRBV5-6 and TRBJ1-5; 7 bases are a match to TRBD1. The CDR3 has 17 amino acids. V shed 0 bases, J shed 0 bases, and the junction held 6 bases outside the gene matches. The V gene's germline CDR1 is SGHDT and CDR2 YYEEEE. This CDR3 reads CASSLAGTDLSNQPQHF. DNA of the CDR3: TGTGCCAGCAGCTTGGCCGGGACAGATCTTAGCAATCAGCCCCAGCATTTT.

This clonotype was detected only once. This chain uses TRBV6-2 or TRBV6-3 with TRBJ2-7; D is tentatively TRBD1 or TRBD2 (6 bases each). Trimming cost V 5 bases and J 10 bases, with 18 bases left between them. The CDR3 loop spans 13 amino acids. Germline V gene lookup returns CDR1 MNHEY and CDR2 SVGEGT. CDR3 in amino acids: CASSVQGLTRQYF. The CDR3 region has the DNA TGTGCCAGCAGTGTACAGGGACTCACTAGACAGTACTTC.

This CDR3 reads CASSRGDRSYGQYF. For the CDR3, the DNA is TGCGCCAGCAGTCGTGGGGACCGCTCCTACGGGCAGTACTTC. The chain links TRBV4-3 to TRBJ2-5; D may correspond to TRBD1 or TRBD2 (5 bases each). The germline V gene encodes CDR1 LGHNA and CDR2 YSLEER. V was clipped by 6 bases and J by 11 bases, with 22 bases between them. This CDR3 spans 14 amino acids.

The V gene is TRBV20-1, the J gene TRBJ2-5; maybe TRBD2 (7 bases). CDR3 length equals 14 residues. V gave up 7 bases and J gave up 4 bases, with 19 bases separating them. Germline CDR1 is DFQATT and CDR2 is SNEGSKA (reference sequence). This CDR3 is CSEGGGALLETQYF. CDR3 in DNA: TGCAGTGAAGGGGGGGGGGCATTATTAGAGACCCAGTACTTC.

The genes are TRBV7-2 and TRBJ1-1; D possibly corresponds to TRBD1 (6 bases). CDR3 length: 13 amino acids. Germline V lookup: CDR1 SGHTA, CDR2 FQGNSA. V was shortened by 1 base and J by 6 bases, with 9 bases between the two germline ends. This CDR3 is CASSLEGVSEAFF. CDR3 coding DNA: TGTGCCAGCAGCTTAGAGGGGGTTTCTGAAGCTTTCTTT.

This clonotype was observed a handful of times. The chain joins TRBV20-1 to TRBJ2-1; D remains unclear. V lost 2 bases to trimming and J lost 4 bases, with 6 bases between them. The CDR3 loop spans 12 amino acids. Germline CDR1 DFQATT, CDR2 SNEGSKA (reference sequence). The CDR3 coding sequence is TGCAGTGCTAGACCCCTTTACAATGAGCAGTTCTTC. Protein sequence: CSARPLYNEQFF.

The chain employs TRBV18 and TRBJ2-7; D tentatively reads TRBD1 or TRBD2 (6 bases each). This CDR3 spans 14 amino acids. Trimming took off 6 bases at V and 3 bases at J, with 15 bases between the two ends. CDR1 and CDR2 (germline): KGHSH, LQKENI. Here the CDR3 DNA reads TGTGCCAGCTCTCGGATGGAGGGGGTCTACGAGCAGTACTTC. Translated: CASSRMEGVYEQYF.

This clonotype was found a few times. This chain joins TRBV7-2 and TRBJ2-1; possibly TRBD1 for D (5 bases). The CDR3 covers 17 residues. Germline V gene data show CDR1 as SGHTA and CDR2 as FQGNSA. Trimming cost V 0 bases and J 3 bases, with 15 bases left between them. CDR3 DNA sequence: TGTGCCAGCAGCTTAGCCCGCATGGGGCCGGTCTACAATGAGCAGTTCTTC. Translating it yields CASSLARMGPVYNEQFF.

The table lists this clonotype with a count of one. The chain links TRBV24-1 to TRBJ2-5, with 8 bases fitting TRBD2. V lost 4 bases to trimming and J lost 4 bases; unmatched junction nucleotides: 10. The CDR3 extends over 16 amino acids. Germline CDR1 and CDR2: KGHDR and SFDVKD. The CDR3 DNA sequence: TGTGCCACCAGTGAGCCGGGACTAGTGGACCCAGAGACCCAGTACTTC. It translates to CATSEPGLVDPETQYF.

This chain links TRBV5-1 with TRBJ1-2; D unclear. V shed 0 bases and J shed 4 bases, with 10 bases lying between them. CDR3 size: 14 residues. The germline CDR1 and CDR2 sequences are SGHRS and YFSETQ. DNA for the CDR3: TGCGCCAGCAGCTTGGTTTCGGGGAGCTATGGCTACACCTTC. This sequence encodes CASSLVSGSYGYTF. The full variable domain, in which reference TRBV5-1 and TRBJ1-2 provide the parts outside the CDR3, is KAGVTQTPRYLIKTRGQQVTLSCSPISGHRSVSWYQQTPGQGLQFLFEYFSETQRNKGNFPGRFSGRQFSNSRSEMNVSTLELGDSALYLCASSLVSGSYGYTFGSGTRLTVV.

The CDR3 DNA sequence: TGCGCCAGCAGCCAAGATCTAGGGGGAACTAATGAAAAACTGTTTTTT. Amino acid sequence: CASSQDLGGTNEKLFF. V usage is TRBV4-3 and J usage is TRBJ1-4; D is perhaps TRBD1 (6 bases). The V end lost 0 bases, the J end lost 1 base, and 9 bases lay between the germline ends. Germline V lookup: CDR1 LGHNA, CDR2 YSLEER. The CDR3 covers 16 residues.

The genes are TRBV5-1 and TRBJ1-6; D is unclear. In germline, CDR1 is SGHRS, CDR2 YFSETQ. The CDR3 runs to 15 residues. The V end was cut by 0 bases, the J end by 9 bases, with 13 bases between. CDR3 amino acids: CASSLAEAGGSPLHF. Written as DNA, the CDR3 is TGCGCCAGCAGCTTGGCCGAGGCAGGAGGTTCACCCCTCCACTTT.

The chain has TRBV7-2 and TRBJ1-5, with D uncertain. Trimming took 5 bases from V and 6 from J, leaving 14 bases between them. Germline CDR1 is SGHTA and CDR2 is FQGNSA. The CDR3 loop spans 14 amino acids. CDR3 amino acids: CASSPSGPGQPQHF. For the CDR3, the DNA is TGTGCCAGCAGCCCCAGCGGGCCTGGTCAGCCCCAGCATTTT.

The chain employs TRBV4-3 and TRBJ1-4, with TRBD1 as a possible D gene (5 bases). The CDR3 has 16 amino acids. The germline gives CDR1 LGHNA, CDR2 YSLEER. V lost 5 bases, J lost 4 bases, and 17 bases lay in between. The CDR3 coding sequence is TGCGCCAGCAGCAAGGACAAGGGGCTCGGTAATGAAAAACTGTTTTTT. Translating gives CASSKDKGLGNEKLFF.

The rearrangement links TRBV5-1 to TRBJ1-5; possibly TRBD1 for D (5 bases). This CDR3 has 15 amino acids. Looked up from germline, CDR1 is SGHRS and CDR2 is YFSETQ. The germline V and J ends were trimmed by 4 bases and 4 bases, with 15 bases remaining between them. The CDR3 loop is CASSPGDSMNQPQHF. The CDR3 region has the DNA TGCGCCAGCAGCCCGGGGGACTCAATGAATCAGCCCCAGCATTTT.

CDR3 region: CASSPMRGSSYEQYF. The DNA of the CDR3 is TGTGCCAGCAGCCCCATGAGGGGGAGCTCCTACGAGCAGTACTTC. This sequence joins TRBV28 and TRBJ2-7, with D tentatively TRBD1 (6 bases). Germline CDR1 reads MDHEN; CDR2 reads SYDVKM. V was pared by 6 bases and J by 0 bases, with 15 bases between. The CDR3 extends over 15 amino acids.

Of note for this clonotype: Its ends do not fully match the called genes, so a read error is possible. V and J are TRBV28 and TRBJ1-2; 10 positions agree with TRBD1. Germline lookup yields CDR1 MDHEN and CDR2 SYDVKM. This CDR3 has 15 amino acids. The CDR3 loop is CAGSGTGELYYGYTF. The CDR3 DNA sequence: TGTGCCGGCAGTGGGACAGGGGAACTATACTATGGCTACACCTTC.

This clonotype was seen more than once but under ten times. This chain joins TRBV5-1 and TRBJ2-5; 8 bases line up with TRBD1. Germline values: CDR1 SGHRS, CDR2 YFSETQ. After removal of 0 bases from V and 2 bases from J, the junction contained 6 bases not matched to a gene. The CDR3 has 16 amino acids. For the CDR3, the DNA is TGCGCCAGCAGCTTGGGAGGGACAGGACAACAAGAGACCCAGTACTTC. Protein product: CASSLGGTGQQETQYF.

The CDR3 loop is CASSGQDTNTEAFF. CDR3 nucleotide sequence: TGTGCCAGCTCTGGACAGGACACGAACACTGAAGCTTTCTTT. The J gene is TRBJ1-1, the V gene TRBV6-6; 7 nucleotides match TRBD1. The CDR3 is 14 residues long. Germline V gives CDR1 MNHNY, CDR2 SVGAGI (reference sequence). J gave up 1 base and V 8 bases, and 7 bases lay outside the gene matches.